The 21 T cell receptor beta chains below all came from one sample that was sequenced in a study of graft-versus-host responses after intestinal transplantation. Profiling relied on immunoSEQ multiplex PCR, and the TCRdb table lists in-frame clones only, not all of them. Of about 12,000 clones in the sample, around 30% were seen once. The researchers put roughly 200,000 CFSE-labeled responder cells into plates with roughly 200,000 irradiated, violet-dye-labeled stimulator cells. The source was alloreactive CD8+ T cells from a mixed lymphocyte reaction culture, collected before intestinal transplant. Subset defined: CFSE-low proliferating T cells sorted from roughly 6-day pre-transplant mixed lymphocyte reaction (GvH or HvG direction). The receptors derive from a human patient who received an intestinal transplant.

The chain is built from TRBV7-9 and TRBJ2-1; 13 bases are shared with TRBD2. Germline V gives CDR1 SEHNR, CDR2 FQNEAQ (reference sequence). V shed 4 bases, J shed 5 bases, and the junction held 11 bases outside the gene matches. This CDR3 region has 18 residues. The CDR3 loop reads CASSYPLAGGPWNNEQFF. The CDR3 DNA is TGTGCCAGCAGCTATCCACTAGCGGGAGGGCCCTGGAACAATGAGCAGTTCTTC.

V usage is TRBV4-3 and J usage is TRBJ2-7; D is uncertain. This CDR3 contains 15 residues. V lost 0 bases and J lost 3, with 12 bases in between. CDR1 is LGHNA, CDR2 YSLEER, per germline. The CDR3 bases are TGCGCCAGCAGCCAAGACCGAGCTCCGAACTACGAGCAGTACTTC. Translating it yields CASSQDRAPNYEQYF.

J is TRBJ2-1 and V is TRBV7-3; tentatively, D is TRBD2 (6 bases). The CDR3 has 15 amino acids. V gave up 4 bases and J gave up 4 bases, with 14 bases separating them. The germline CDR1 and CDR2 sequences are SGHTA and FQGTGA. The CDR3 sequence: CASSSRDSFYNEQFF. As DNA, the CDR3 is TGTGCCAGCAGCTCCCGGGACTCATTTTACAATGAGCAGTTCTTC.

In this sample, this clone turned up a few times. The genes are TRBV19 and TRBJ2-3, with D perhaps assigned TRBD1 or TRBD2 (5 bases each). V lost 10 bases and J lost 4, with 21 bases in between. CDR1 LNHDA and CDR2 SQIVND come from the germline V gene (reference sequence). There are 15 residues in the CDR3. In nucleotides, the CDR3 is TGTGCCACCCAGAGGGGCCCGAGCTTCGCAGATACGCAGTATTTT. Translation: CATQRGPSFADTQYF.

The chain joins TRBV7-3 to TRBJ2-2, with 10 bases aligning to TRBD2. The CDR3 totals 16 residues. Unmatched junction bases numbered 6, after V lost 3 bases and J lost 5 bases. Looked up from germline, CDR1 is SGHTA and CDR2 is FQGTGA. The CDR3 region has the DNA TGTGCCAGCAGCTTTCTAGCGGGAGTATTTACCGGGGAGCTGTTTTTT. Translated: CASSFLAGVFTGELFF.

The V gene is TRBV6-1, the J gene TRBJ2-1; 7 positions agree with TRBD2. Per germline, CDR1 MNHNS and CDR2 SASEGT. This CDR3 has 14 amino acids. V shed 6 bases, J shed 10 bases, and the junction held 12 bases outside the gene matches. CDR3 DNA: TGTGCCAGCAGGGATCTAGCGGACCTAGAGGAGCAGTTCTTC. Its protein is CASRDLADLEEQFF.

The rearrangement uses TRBV6-6 and TRBJ1-1; D may be TRBD1 (5 bases). The germline gives CDR1 MNHNY, CDR2 SVGAGI (reference sequence). The CDR3 totals 14 residues. V was pared by 4 bases and J by 0 bases, with 9 bases between. The DNA for the CDR3 is TGTGCCAGCAGTTCGGGGGGGTTGAACACTGAAGCTTTCTTT. Amino acid sequence: CASSSGGLNTEAFF.

This clone is deemed medium-sized. The chain couples TRBV11-2 to TRBJ2-1; unclear D gene. Germline V CDR1 and CDR2: SGHAT, FQNNGV. V shed 1 base and J shed 12 bases, with 13 bases lying between them. The length of the CDR3 is 13 residues. This CDR3 reads CASSLGRAATQFF. DNA for the CDR3: TGTGCCAGCAGCTTAGGACGAGCTGCCACGCAGTTCTTC.

This clone is medium-sized (0.01 to 0.1%) within its sample. V is TRBV19 and J is TRBJ2-7; the D gene is possibly TRBD2 (5 bases). With 3 bases removed from V and 2 bases from J, the gap between germline ends came to 14 bases. The CDR3 has 15 residues. In germline, CDR1 is LNHDA, CDR2 SQIVND (reference sequence). CDR3 in amino acids: CASSITPGGPYEQYF. CDR3 coding DNA: TGTGCCAGTAGTATCACGCCAGGAGGCCCCTACGAGCAGTACTTC.

There are a few counts of this clone. The genes are TRBV7-3 and TRBJ2-3; a possible D gene is TRBD2 (6 bases). Trimming took 5 bases from V and 0 from J, leaving 15 bases between them. This CDR3 is 16 amino acids long. CDR1 and CDR2 from the germline V gene are SGHTA and FQGTGA. This CDR3 is CASSDPDYPSTDTQYF. The CDR3 bases are TGTGCCAGCAGCGACCCGGACTACCCTAGCACAGATACGCAGTATTTT. Complete variable domain (other parts from reference TRBV7-3 and TRBJ2-3): GAGVSQTPSNKVTEKGKYVELRCDPISGHTALYWYRQSLGQGPEFLIYFQGTGAADDSGLPNDRFFAVRPEGSVSTLKIQRTERGDSAVYLCASSDPDYPSTDTQYFGPGTRLTVL.

This rearrangement joins TRBV27 to TRBJ2-7; 9 bases agree with TRBD1. The germline gives CDR1 MNHEY, CDR2 SMNVEV (reference sequence). J gave up 4 bases and V 3 bases, and 7 bases lay outside the gene matches. This CDR3 is 15 amino acids long. For the CDR3, the DNA is TGTGCCAGCAGTTTCGTGGGACAGGGTAGGTACGAGCAGTACTTC. This sequence encodes CASSFVGQGRYEQYF.

The chain uses TRBV9 and TRBJ2-1, with a weak D call TRBD2 (6 bases). V lost 5 bases and J lost 2, with 11 bases in between. This CDR3 contains 14 residues. The germline V gene encodes CDR1 SGDLS and CDR2 YYNGEE. The CDR3 spells CASSQRATYNEQFF. CDR3 nucleotides: TGTGCCAGCAGTCAGCGGGCCACCTACAATGAGCAGTTCTTC.

This clone was picked up many times. V usage is TRBV7-9 and J usage is TRBJ2-7; D gene unclear. CDR1 is SEHNR and CDR2 is FQNEAQ in the germline V gene (reference sequence). With 1 base removed from V and 3 bases from J, the gap between germline ends came to 7 bases. CDR3 length equals 13 residues. In DNA, the CDR3 is TGTGCCAGCAGCTTAGGCAACGGCTACGAGCAGTACTTC. It specifies CASSLGNGYEQYF.

The chain combines TRBV15 with TRBJ2-1; 8 bases align to TRBD2. Trimming cost V 11 bases and J 7 bases; bases outside gene matches: 13. Germline V lookup: CDR1 LNHNV, CDR2 YYDKDF (reference sequence). The CDR3 is 14 residues long. CDR3 region: CAVGGSGSGNEQFF. The DNA of the CDR3 is TGTGCCGTAGGGGGGAGCGGGAGCGGGAATGAGCAGTTCTTC.

This clone came up a few times. This chain uses TRBV5-4 with TRBJ2-7; no clear D. CDR3 length equals 13 residues. The germline V and J ends were trimmed by 0 bases and 1 base, with 5 bases remaining between them. From germline, CDR1 is SGHNT and CDR2 YYREEE (reference sequence). The CDR3 region has the DNA TGTGCCAGCAGCTTGGACAATTCCTACGAGCAGTACTTC. Translation gives CASSLDNSYEQYF.

Comment on this clone: Germline and junction disagree at one end, which may indicate a read error. This sequence joins TRBV28 and TRBJ2-7; D gene ambiguous. This CDR3 is built from 14 residues. Germline V gives CDR1 MDHEN, CDR2 SYDVKM. Here the CDR3 reads CASSVRLNPYEQYF. The CDR3 region has the DNA TGTGCTAGCAGTGTACGGCTGAACCCCTACGAGCAGTACTTC.

This clone was picked up a small number of times. The chain is built from TRBV7-2 and TRBJ2-3; tentative D call: TRBD2 (5 bases). Per the germline V gene, CDR1 is SGHTA and CDR2 is FQGNSA. The ends were cut back, 1 base at V and 1 base at J, with 15 bases in the middle. The CDR3 runs to 17 residues. The CDR3 region is CASSLGTPRAGTDTQYF. The CDR3 DNA is TGTGCCAGCAGCTTAGGTACGCCTAGAGCGGGCACAGATACGCAGTATTTT.

This sequence joins TRBV6-5 and TRBJ2-7; 10 bases are shared with TRBD2. V trimming: 2 bases; J trimming: 3 bases; junction bases outside the gene matches: 7. CDR1 is MNHEY, CDR2 SVGAGI, per germline. The CDR3 contains 16 residues. As DNA, the CDR3 is TGTGCCAGCAGTTACGGTTTGCGACTAGCGGGCTACGAGCAGTACTTC. Translated: CASSYGLRLAGYEQYF.

The V gene is TRBV18, the J gene TRBJ1-2; D unresolved. Germline values: CDR1 KGHSH, CDR2 LQKENI. This CDR3 spans 13 amino acids. V was shortened by 6 bases and J by 13 bases, with 21 bases between the two germline ends. CDR3 nucleotides: TGTGCCAGCTCTACACGAGGCAAAACCCGTCGCACCTTC. The encoded protein is CASSTRGKTRRTF.

Details on this clone: This may be a read error, as it is one base from a much larger clone. The rearrangement joins TRBV27 to TRBJ2-2; possible D gene TRBD2, 7 bases. Germline lookup yields CDR1 MNHEY and CDR2 SMNVEV (reference sequence). There are 16 residues in the CDR3. CDR3 in DNA: TGTGCCACCAGTTCACGGAGGGGGGGGAACACCGGGGAGCTGTTTTTT. Translating gives CATSSRRGGNTGELFF.

This clone was detected only a few times. The chain employs TRBV5-6 and TRBJ1-1, with 12 bases aligning to TRBD1. The germline gives CDR1 SGHDT, CDR2 YYEEEE. This CDR3 is built from 16 residues. Trimming took 2 bases from V and 1 from J; bases not matched to a gene: 3. CDR3 in amino acids: CASSFGTGGWNTEAFF. DNA of the CDR3: TGTGCCAGCAGCTTCGGGACAGGGGGCTGGAACACTGAAGCTTTCTTT.